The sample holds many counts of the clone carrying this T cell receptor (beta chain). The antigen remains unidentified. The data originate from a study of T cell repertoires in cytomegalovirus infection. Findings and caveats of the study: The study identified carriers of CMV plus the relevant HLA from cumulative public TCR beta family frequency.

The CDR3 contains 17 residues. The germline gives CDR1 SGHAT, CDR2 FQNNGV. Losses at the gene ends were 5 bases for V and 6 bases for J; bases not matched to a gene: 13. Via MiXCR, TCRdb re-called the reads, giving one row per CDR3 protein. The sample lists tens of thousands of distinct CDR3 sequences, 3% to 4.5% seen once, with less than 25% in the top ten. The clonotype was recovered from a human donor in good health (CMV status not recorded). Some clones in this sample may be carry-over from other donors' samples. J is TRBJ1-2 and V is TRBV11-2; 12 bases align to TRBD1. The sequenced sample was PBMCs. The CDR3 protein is CASSPPGQGAHLHGYTF. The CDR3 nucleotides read TGTGCCAGCAGCCCGCCGGGACAGGGGGCGCATCTGCATGGCTACACCTTC.